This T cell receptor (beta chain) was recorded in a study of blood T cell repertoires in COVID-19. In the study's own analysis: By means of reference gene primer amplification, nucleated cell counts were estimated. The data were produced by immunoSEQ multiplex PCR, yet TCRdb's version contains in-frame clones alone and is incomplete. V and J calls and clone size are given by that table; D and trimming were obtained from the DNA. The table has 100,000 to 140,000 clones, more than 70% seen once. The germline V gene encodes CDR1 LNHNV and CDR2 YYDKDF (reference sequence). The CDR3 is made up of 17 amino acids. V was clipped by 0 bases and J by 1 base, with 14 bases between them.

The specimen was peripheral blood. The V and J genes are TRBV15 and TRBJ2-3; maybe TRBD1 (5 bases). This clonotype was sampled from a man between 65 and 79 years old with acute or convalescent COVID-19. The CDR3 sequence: CATSRDSGRSGTDTQYF. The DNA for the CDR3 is TGTGCCACCAGCAGAGATTCAGGGCGATCGGGCACAGATACGCAGTATTTT.